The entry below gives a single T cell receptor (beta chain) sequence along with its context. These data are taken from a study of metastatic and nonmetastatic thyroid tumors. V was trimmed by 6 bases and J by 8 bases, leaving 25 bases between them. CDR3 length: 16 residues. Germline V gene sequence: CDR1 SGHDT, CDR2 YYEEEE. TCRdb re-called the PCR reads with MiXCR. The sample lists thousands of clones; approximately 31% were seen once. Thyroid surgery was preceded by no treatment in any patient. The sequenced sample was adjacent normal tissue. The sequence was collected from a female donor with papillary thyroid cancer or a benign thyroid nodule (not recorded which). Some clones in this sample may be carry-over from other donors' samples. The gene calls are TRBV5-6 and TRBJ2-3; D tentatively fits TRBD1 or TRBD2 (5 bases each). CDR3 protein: CASNSNRDRSLVTQYF. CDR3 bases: TGTGCCAGCAATTCGAACCGGGACCGAAGCCTGGTTACGCAGTATTTT. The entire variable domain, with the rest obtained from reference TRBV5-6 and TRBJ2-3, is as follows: DAGVTQSPTHLIKTRGQQVTLRCSPKSGHDTVSWYQQALGQGPQFIFQYYEEEERQRGNFPDRFSGHQFPNYSSELNVNALLLGDSALYLCASNSNRDRSLVTQYFGPGTRLTVL.